The T cell receptor beta chain described here comes from a study of blood T cell repertoires in COVID-19. Study in general: Collection of acute and convalescent COVID-19 samples took place in the United States, Italy and Spain. The analysed material was cDNA or gDNA that came from T cells, B-cell-depleted T cells, or PBMCs.

Methods used by the authors: Amplification from reference gene primers served as the basis for estimated nucleated cell counts. Method: immunoSEQ multiplex PCR; TCRdb's copy keeps in-frame clones and lacks some. Clone size and V and J calls were adopted from that table, with D and trimming inferred from the DNA. The sample has 150,000 to 180,000 clones; 65% to 90% are singletons. The junction had 3 bases not matched to a gene; V was cut back by 2 bases and J by 2 bases. Germline loops: CDR1 KGHSH, CDR2 LQKENI. The CDR3 runs to 15 residues. This chain connects TRBV18 to TRBJ2-3, with 8 bases matching TRBD2. Sequencing input: peripheral blood. This sequence was found in a woman aged 45-60 years with acute or convalescent COVID-19. The CDR3 DNA reads TGTGCCAGCTCACCAAGGCGGGGGGACACAGATACGCAGTATTTT. This encodes CASSPRRGDTDTQYF.